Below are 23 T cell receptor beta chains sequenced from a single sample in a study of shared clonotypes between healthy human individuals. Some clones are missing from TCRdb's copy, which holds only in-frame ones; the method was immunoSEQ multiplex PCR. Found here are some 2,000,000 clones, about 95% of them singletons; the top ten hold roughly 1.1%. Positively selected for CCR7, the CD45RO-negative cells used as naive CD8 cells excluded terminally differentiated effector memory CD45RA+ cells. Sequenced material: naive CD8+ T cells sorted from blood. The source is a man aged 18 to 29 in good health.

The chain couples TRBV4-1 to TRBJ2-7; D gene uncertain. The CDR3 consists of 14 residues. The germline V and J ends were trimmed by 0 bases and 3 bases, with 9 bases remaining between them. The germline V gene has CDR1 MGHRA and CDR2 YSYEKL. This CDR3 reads CASSQESANYEQYF. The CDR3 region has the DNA TGCGCCAGCAGCCAAGAGTCGGCCAACTACGAGCAGTACTTC.

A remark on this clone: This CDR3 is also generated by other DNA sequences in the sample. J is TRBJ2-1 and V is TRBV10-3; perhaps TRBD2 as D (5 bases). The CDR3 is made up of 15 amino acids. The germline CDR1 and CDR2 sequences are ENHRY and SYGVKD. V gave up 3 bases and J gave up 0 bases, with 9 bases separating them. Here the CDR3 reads CAISESGNSYNEQFF. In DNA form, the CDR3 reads TGTGCCATCAGTGAAAGCGGTAACTCCTACAATGAGCAGTTCTTC.

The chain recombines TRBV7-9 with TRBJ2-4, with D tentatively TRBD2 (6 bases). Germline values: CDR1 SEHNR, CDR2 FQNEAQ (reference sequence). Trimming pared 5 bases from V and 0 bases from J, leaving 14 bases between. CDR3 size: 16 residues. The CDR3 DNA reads TGTGCCAGCAGCCCCATTGGAGGGCTAGCCAAAAACATTCAGTACTTC. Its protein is CASSPIGGLAKNIQYF. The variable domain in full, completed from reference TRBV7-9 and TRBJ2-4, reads DTGVSQNPRHKITKRGQNVTFRCDPISEHNRLYWYRQTLGQGPEFLTYFQNEAQLEKSRLLSDRFSAERPKGSFSTLEIQRTEQGDSAMYLCASSPIGGLAKNIQYFGAGTRLSVL.

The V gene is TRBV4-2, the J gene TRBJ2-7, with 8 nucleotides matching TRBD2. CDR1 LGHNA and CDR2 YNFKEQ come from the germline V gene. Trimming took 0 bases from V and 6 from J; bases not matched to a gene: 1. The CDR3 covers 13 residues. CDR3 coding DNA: TGTGCCAGCAGCCAAGACGGGAGGGGCGAGCAGTACTTC. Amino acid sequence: CASSQDGRGEQYF.

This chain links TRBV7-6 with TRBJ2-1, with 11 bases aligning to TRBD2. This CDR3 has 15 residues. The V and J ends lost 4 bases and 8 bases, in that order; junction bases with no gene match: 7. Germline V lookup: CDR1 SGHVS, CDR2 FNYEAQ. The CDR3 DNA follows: TGTGCCAGCAGCTATAGCGGGGGGGCGGTTGATGAGCAGTTCTTC. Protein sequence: CASSYSGGAVDEQFF.

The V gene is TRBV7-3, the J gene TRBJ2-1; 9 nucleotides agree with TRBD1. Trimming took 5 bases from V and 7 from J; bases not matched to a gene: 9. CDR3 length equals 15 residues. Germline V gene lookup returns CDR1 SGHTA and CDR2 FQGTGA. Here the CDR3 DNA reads TGTGCCAGCAGCCCGACAGGGGGAGGGATAAATGAGCAGTTCTTC. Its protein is CASSPTGGGINEQFF.

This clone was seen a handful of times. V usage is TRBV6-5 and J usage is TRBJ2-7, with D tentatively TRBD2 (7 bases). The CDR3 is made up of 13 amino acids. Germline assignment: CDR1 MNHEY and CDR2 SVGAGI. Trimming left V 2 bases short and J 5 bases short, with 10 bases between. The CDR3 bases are TGTGCCAGCAGTTACCAGCGGGACAACGAGCAGTACTTC. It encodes CASSYQRDNEQYF.

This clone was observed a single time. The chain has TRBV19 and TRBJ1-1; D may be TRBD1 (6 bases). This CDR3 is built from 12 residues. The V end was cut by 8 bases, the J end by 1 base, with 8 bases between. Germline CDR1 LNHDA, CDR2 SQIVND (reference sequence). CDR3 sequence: CASVTGNTEAFF. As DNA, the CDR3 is TGTGCCAGTGTGACAGGGAACACTGAAGCTTTCTTT.

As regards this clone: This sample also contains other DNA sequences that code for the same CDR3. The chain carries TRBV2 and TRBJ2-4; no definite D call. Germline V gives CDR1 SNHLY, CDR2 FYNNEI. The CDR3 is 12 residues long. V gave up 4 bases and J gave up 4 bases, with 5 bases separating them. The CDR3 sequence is CASSGEKNIQYF. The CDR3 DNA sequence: TGTGCCAGCAGTGGAGAAAAAAACATTCAGTACTTC.

This chain's CDR3 is CASSHRGDEKLFF. CDR3 nucleotides: TGTGCCAGCAGCCACAGGGGAGATGAAAAACTGTTTTTT. The rearrangement uses TRBV28 and TRBJ1-4; 7 bases agree with TRBD1. J lost 6 bases, V lost 6 bases, and 4 bases had no gene match. This CDR3 is 13 amino acids long. Germline loops: CDR1 MDHEN, CDR2 SYDVKM.

As DNA, the CDR3 is TGTGCCAGCAGCCCTGGGGAGCGGGAGTACAATGAGCAGTTCTTC. Its protein product is CASSPGEREYNEQFF. The chain combines TRBV7-9 with TRBJ2-1, with 8 bases matching TRBD2. This CDR3 spans 15 amino acids. Germline loops: CDR1 SEHNR, CDR2 FQNEAQ (reference sequence). Trimming took 5 bases from V and 4 from J; bases not matched to a gene: 7.

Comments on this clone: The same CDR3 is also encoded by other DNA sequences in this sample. The CDR3 region has the DNA TGTGCCAGCAGTTTACAGGGGTCAAATTCACCCCTCCACTTT. Translating gives CASSLQGSNSPLHF. J is TRBJ1-6 and V is TRBV27; TRBD1 is a possible D gene (6 bases). Deletions cut 2 bases from V and 7 bases from J, with 9 bases between. Germline V CDR1 and CDR2: MNHEY, SMNVEV (reference sequence). The CDR3 contains 14 residues.

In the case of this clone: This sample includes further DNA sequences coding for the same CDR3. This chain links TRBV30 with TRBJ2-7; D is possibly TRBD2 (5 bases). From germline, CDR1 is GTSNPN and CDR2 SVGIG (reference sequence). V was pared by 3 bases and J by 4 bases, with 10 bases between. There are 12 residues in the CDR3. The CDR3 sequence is CAWSPTGYEQYF. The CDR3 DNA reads TGTGCCTGGAGCCCGACGGGATACGAGCAGTACTTC.

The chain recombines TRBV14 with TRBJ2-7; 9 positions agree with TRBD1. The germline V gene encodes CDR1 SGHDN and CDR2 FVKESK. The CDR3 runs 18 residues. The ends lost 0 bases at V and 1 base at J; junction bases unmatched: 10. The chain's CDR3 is CASSQEGQGLLSSYEQYF. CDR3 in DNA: TGTGCCAGCAGCCAAGAGGGACAGGGTCTTTTGTCATCCTACGAGCAGTACTTC.

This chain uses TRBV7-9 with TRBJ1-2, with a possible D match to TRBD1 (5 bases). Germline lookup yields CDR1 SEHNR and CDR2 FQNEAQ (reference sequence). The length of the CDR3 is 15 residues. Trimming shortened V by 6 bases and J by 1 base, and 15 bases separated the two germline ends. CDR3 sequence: CASSPYRSINYGYTF. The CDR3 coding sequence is TGTGCCAGCAGTCCCTACAGGAGTATTAACTATGGCTACACCTTC.

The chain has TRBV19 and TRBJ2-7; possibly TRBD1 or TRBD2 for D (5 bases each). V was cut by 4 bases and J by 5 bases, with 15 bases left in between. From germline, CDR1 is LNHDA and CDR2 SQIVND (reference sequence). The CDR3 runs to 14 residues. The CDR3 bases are TGTGCCAGTAGTACGTCCACGAGGGGCCACGAGCAGTACTTC. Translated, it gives CASSTSTRGHEQYF.

The DNA of the CDR3 is TGTGCCAGCAGCCATTATACGAACACTGAAGCTTTCTTT. Translating it yields CASSHYTNTEAFF. The V call is TRBV4-2, the J call TRBJ1-1; D remains unclear. V was shortened by 3 bases and J by 1 base, with 6 bases between the two germline ends. CDR1 is LGHNA and CDR2 is YNFKEQ in the germline V gene. The length of the CDR3 is 13 residues.

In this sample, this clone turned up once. The DNA of the CDR3 is TGCAGCGTTGAAGCGGACAGGGCGGGAGAGACCCAGTACTTC. Protein: CSVEADRAGETQYF. The genes are TRBV29-1 and TRBJ2-5; TRBD1 matches at 8 bases. Unmatched junction bases numbered 5, after V lost 1 base and J lost 4 bases. This CDR3 comprises 14 residues. Germline V gene data show CDR1 as SQVTM and CDR2 as ANQGSEA.

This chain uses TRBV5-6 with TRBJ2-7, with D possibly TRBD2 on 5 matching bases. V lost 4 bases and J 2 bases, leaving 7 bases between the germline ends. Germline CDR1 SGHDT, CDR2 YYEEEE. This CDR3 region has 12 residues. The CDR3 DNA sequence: TGTGCCAGCAGCACCGGGGCCTACGAGCAGTACTTC. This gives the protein CASSTGAYEQYF.

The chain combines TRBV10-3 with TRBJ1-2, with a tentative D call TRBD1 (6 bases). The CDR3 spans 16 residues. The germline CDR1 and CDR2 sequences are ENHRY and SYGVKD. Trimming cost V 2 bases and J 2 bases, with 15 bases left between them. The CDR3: CAISETAGALNYGYTF. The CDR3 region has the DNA TGTGCCATCAGTGAGACTGCAGGGGCCTTAAACTATGGCTACACCTTC.

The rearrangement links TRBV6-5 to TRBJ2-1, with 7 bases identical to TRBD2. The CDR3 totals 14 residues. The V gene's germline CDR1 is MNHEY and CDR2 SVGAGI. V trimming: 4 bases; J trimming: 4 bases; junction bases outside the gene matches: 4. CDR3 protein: CASSFGGGYNEQFF. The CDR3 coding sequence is TGTGCCAGCAGTTTTGGGGGGGGGTACAATGAGCAGTTCTTC.

CDR3 DNA: TGTGCCAGCAGCGGCAGGGCGGGCGGGTCACCCCTCCACTTT. Protein sequence: CASSGRAGGSPLHF. V usage is TRBV13 and J usage is TRBJ1-6; a weak D match, TRBD1 (5 bases). V was pared by 5 bases and J by 10 bases, with 15 bases between. This CDR3 contains 14 residues. From germline, CDR1 is PRHDT and CDR2 FYEKMQ (reference sequence).

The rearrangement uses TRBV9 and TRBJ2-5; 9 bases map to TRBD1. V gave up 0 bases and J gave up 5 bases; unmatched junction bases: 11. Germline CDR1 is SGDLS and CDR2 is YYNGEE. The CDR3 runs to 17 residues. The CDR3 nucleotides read TGTGCCAGCAGCGTAGAAAGGACAGGGGAATCCCGGGAGACCCAGTACTTC. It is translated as CASSVERTGESRETQYF. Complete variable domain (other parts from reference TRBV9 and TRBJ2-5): DSGVTQTPKHLITATGQRVTLRCSPRSGDLSVYWYQQSLDQGLQFLIQYYNGEERAKGNILERFSAQQFPDLHSELNLSSLELGDSALYFCASSVERTGESRETQYFGPGTRLLVL.